This entry lists 28 T cell receptor beta chains sequenced from one sample in a study of early T cells in non-severe SARS-CoV-2 infection. Using its own MiXCR run on the 5' RACE reads, TCRdb lists one record per CDR3 protein. Altogether about 64,000 distinct CDR3 sequences are present, approximately 10% being singletons, with the ten largest covering roughly 3%. This sample comprised whole blood, obtained at baseline. All receptors come from an adult who was a healthcare worker with PCR-confirmed SARS-CoV-2 infection or an uninfected control (not recorded which).

The chain links TRBV12-3 or TRBV12-4 to TRBJ1-5, with TRBD1 matching 10 bases. CDR3 length equals 15 residues. Trimming at V came to 4 bases and at J to 7 bases, leaving 7 bases not matched to a gene. CDR3 amino acids: CASSSWDRGDQPQHF. DNA for the CDR3: TGTGCCAGCAGTTCATGGGACAGGGGCGACCAGCCCCAGCATTTT.

In this sample, this clonotype turned up a few times. The rearrangement uses TRBV6-5 and TRBJ1-1; 8 bases agree with TRBD1. Trimming removed 4 bases from V and 3 bases from J; junction bases left unmatched: 10. The CDR3 runs to 16 residues. Germline loops: CDR1 MNHEY, CDR2 SVGAGI. CDR3 residues: CASSSRDRRGDTEAFF. The CDR3 DNA reads as TGTGCCAGCAGTTCCCGGGACAGGCGGGGGGACACTGAAGCTTTCTTT.

The CDR3 loop reads CASSSRDTQYF. The CDR3 region has the DNA TGTGCCAGCAGCTCTAGGGATACGCAGTATTTT. This chain links TRBV11-2 with TRBJ2-3; D unresolved. Germline V CDR1 and CDR2: SGHAT, FQNNGV. Trimming took 4 bases from V and 6 from J, leaving 5 bases between them. CDR3 size: 11 residues.

This chain joins TRBV19 and TRBJ2-1; D may be TRBD1 or TRBD2 (6 bases each). Germline lookup yields CDR1 LNHDA and CDR2 SQIVND (reference sequence). With 4 bases removed from V and 2 bases from J, the gap between germline ends came to 18 bases. The CDR3 spans 17 residues. The CDR3 is CASSTPGAGATYNEQFF. The DNA for the CDR3 is TGTGCCAGTAGTACCCCGGGGGCAGGGGCGACCTACAATGAGCAGTTCTTC.

The gene calls are TRBV7-9 and TRBJ2-5; 12 bases align to TRBD2. V trimming: 5 bases; J trimming: 2 bases; junction bases outside the gene matches: 3. Germline assignment: CDR1 SEHNR and CDR2 FQNEAQ (reference sequence). This CDR3 contains 15 residues. The CDR3: CASSRGLAGQETQYF. The CDR3, as DNA: TGTGCCAGCAGCCGCGGACTAGCGGGACAAGAGACCCAGTACTTC.

About this clonotype: Being one base from a much bigger clone, this may be a read error. The CDR3 sequence is CASSLEERGKLFF. CDR3 nucleotides: TGTGCCAGCAGCTTGGAAGAGAGGGGGAAGCTGTTTTTT. J is TRBJ2-2 and V is TRBV7-9; D possibly corresponds to TRBD1 (6 bases). The V and J ends lost 3 bases and 12 bases respectively, with 14 bases between them. The CDR3 is 13 amino acids. Germline CDR1 and CDR2: SEHNR and FQNEAQ (reference sequence).

The chain is built from TRBV2 and TRBJ2-5, with 8 bases that match TRBD1. There are 14 residues in the CDR3. The germline V gene encodes CDR1 SNHLY and CDR2 FYNNEI. The V gene end was trimmed by 4 bases and the J gene end by 1 base; junction bases not matched to a gene: 2. CDR3 nucleotides: TGTGCCAGCAGTGGGACAGGGCGCCAAGAGACCCAGTACTTC. It encodes CASSGTGRQETQYF. Supplemented by reference TRBV2 and TRBJ2-5, the full variable domain reads EPEVTQTPSHQVTQMGQEVILRCVPISNHLYFYWYRQILGQKVEFLVSFYNNEISEKSEIFDDQFSVERPDGSNFTLKIRSTKLEDSAMYFCASSGTGRQETQYFGPGTRLLVL.

V usage is TRBV12-3 or TRBV12-4 and J usage is TRBJ2-5; possibly TRBD1 for D (5 bases). Between the trimmed V and J ends, which lost 1 base and 4 bases, there was a span of 7 bases. This CDR3 is 13 amino acids long. CDR3 DNA: TGTGCCAGCAGTTTAGTCAGGGCAGAGACCCAGTACTTC. Translating it yields CASSLVRAETQYF.

The V call is TRBV11-2, the J call TRBJ2-3; 11 bases match TRBD2. Trimming took 4 bases from V and 2 from J; bases not matched to a gene: 5. CDR3 length equals 16 residues. Germline assignment: CDR1 SGHAT and CDR2 FQNNGV. CDR3 amino acids: CASSSRLAGYTDTQYF. CDR3 nucleotide sequence: TGTGCCAGCAGCTCCCGACTAGCGGGGTACACAGATACGCAGTATTTT.

This clonotype has a handful of counts. The gene calls are TRBV3-1 and TRBJ2-2; the match to TRBD2 covers 9 bases. The length of the CDR3 is 16 residues. With 1 base clipped from V and 4 bases from J, the junction kept 4 bases outside the gene matches. Germline V gives CDR1 LGHDT, CDR2 YNNKEL (reference sequence). CDR3 sequence (DNA): TGTGCCAGCAGCCAAGGGACTAGCGCGGTCACCGGGGAGCTGTTTTTT. Its protein product is CASSQGTSAVTGELFF.

This clonotype was counted only a few times. The rearrangement uses TRBV6-6 and TRBJ1-1; D unclear. Germline values: CDR1 MNHNY, CDR2 SVGAGI (reference sequence). Trimming took off 8 bases at V and 6 bases at J, with 19 bases between the two ends. This CDR3 is built from 14 residues. CDR3 residues: CASSPRRSEAEAFF. Written as DNA, the CDR3 is TGTGCCAGCTCGCCCCGACGATCAGAGGCTGAAGCTTTCTTT.

In its sample, this clonotype was seen many times. V usage is TRBV2 and J usage is TRBJ1-2; weak D call: TRBD1 (6 bases). V gave up 6 bases and J gave up 7 bases, with 12 bases separating them. The CDR3 consists of 12 residues. From germline, CDR1 is SNHLY and CDR2 FYNNEI. The CDR3 loop reads CASRMTGSGYTF. In DNA, the CDR3 is TGTGCCAGCAGGATGACAGGAAGTGGCTACACCTTC.

This clonotype has more than one count but fewer than ten. The J gene is TRBJ1-1, the V gene TRBV7-2; D is unresolved. This CDR3 has 13 amino acids. V lost 3 bases, J lost 4 bases, and 9 bases lay in between. Per the germline V gene, CDR1 is SGHTA and CDR2 is FQGNSA. This chain's CDR3 is CASSLGVATEAFF. The CDR3 region has the DNA TGTGCCAGCAGCTTGGGTGTAGCCACTGAAGCTTTCTTT. Drawing the rest from reference TRBV7-2 and TRBJ1-1, the complete variable domain is GAGVSQSPSNKVTEKGKDVELRCDPISGHTALYWYRQSLGQGLEFLIYFQGNSAPDKSGLPSDRFSAERTGGSVSTLTIQRTQQEDSAVYLCASSLGVATEAFFGQGTRLTVV.

This clonotype was detected many times. The J gene is TRBJ2-1, the V gene TRBV29-1; possibly TRBD1 or TRBD2 for D (5 bases each). V lost 5 bases, J lost 5 bases, and 16 bases lay in between. Germline CDR1 SQVTM, CDR2 ANQGSEA. The CDR3 is 14 residues long. The CDR3 DNA follows: TGCAGCGTTTGTGAGGGGTCCTTACACAATGAGCAGTTCTTC. Translated: CSVCEGSLHNEQFF.

This clonotype was recorded a few times. This rearrangement joins TRBV2 to TRBJ2-7; no clear D gene. The CDR3 is made up of 15 amino acids. The germline V gene encodes CDR1 SNHLY and CDR2 FYNNEI. Trimming cost V 3 bases and J 0 bases, with 12 bases left between them. The CDR3 nucleotides are TGTGCCAGCAGTGAGCGCGCGGCTTTCTCCTACGAGCAGTACTTC. It translates to CASSERAAFSYEQYF.

This clonotype has at least ten counts. This chain joins TRBV20-1 and TRBJ2-1; D may be TRBD1 (5 bases). The CDR3 spans 12 residues. The V and J ends lost 3 bases and 9 bases respectively, with 12 bases between them. Germline V gene sequence: CDR1 DFQATT, CDR2 SNEGSKA (reference sequence). The CDR3 bases are TGCAGTGCTAGTAGGGGCCCGGTTGAGCAGTTCTTC. Its protein product is CSASRGPVEQFF.

The chain employs TRBV18 and TRBJ1-3; a possible D gene is TRBD1 (5 bases). This CDR3 is built from 17 residues. Germline V gene lookup returns CDR1 KGHSH and CDR2 LQKENI. V lost 2 bases to trimming and J lost 0 bases, with 14 bases between them. The CDR3 reads CASSPTGRTPSGNTIYF. For the CDR3, the DNA is TGTGCCAGCTCACCAACCGGGCGGACACCCTCTGGAAACACCATATATTTT.

The chain recombines TRBV27 with TRBJ1-6, with 10 bases fitting TRBD1. CDR3 length: 18 amino acids. Germline V gene sequence: CDR1 MNHEY, CDR2 SMNVEV (reference sequence). J was trimmed by 8 bases and V by 2 bases; bases with no gene match: 12. The CDR3 coding sequence is TGTGCCAGCAGTTTAAGGGGCACTACCGGGACAGGGGATTCACCCCTCCACTTT. Residues: CASSLRGTTGTGDSPLHF.

This clonotype showed up many times. The chain couples TRBV12-3 or TRBV12-4 to TRBJ1-4; perhaps TRBD1 as D (5 bases). The CDR3 extends over 19 amino acids. The V end lost 2 bases, the J end lost 0 bases, and 19 bases lay between the germline ends. As DNA, the CDR3 is TGTGCCAGCAGTTTAACCCCCCGTGGGGCAGCACCAACTAATGAAAAACTGTTTTTT. Protein sequence: CASSLTPRGAAPTNEKLFF.

At least ten counts were recorded for this clonotype. The V call is TRBV4-3, the J call TRBJ2-1; D gene unclear. Germline V gene sequence: CDR1 LGHNA, CDR2 YSLEER. The CDR3 contains 13 residues. V dropped 1 base and J dropped 6 bases, with 7 bases sitting between them. This CDR3 reads CASSQVVGNEQFF. The CDR3 DNA reads TGCGCCAGCAGCCAAGTCGTCGGCAATGAGCAGTTCTTC.

The J gene is TRBJ2-5, the V gene TRBV9, with TRBD1 matching 8 bases. The CDR3 runs to 17 residues. The germline V gene has CDR1 SGDLS and CDR2 YYNGEE. V was clipped by 4 bases and J by 2 bases; unmatched bases: 13. DNA for the CDR3: TGTGCCAGCAGCCCCCAGGGGGCACGGGGGTTTCAAGAGACCCAGTACTTC. It yields the protein CASSPQGARGFQETQYF.

The CDR3 nucleotides read TGTGCCACGGTGGGACAGGGGAACACTGAAGCTTTCTTT. This codes for CATVGQGNTEAFF. The rearrangement links TRBV2 to TRBJ1-1; TRBD1 matches 9 bases. The V gene's germline CDR1 is SNHLY and CDR2 FYNNEI. The CDR3 is 13 amino acids. Germline trimming cut 10 bases from V and 1 base from J; bases unmatched to any gene: 4. The complete variable domain, with remaining parts taken from reference TRBV2 and TRBJ1-1, reads EPEVTQTPSHQVTQMGQEVILRCVPISNHLYFYWYRQILGQKVEFLVSFYNNEISEKSEIFDDQFSVERPDGSNFTLKIRSTKLEDSAMYFCATVGQGNTEAFFGQGTRLTVV.

CDR3 coding DNA: TGTGCCAGCTCACCCTCGACAGGGATGACAGGTGGAAACACCATATATTTT. Translated: CASSPSTGMTGGNTIYF. This rearrangement joins TRBV18 to TRBJ1-3; 7 nucleotides align to TRBD1. The CDR3 covers 17 residues. The ends lost 3 bases at V and 3 bases at J; junction bases unmatched: 11. Germline CDR1 reads KGHSH; CDR2 reads LQKENI.

This clonotype was seen only a few times. V is TRBV7-2 and J is TRBJ1-1, with D tentatively TRBD1 (6 bases). The V end lost 6 bases, the J end lost 5 bases, and 19 bases lay between the germline ends. The CDR3 runs to 15 residues. Germline CDR1 and CDR2: SGHTA and FQGNSA. CDR3 in DNA: TGTGCCAGCAGATCGGACAGCCACCAGGTGACTGAAGCTTTCTTT. Protein: CASRSDSHQVTEAFF.

The chain couples TRBV6-4 to TRBJ2-3; D unclear. Deletions cut 0 bases from V and 10 bases from J, with 11 bases between. The CDR3 is made up of 13 amino acids. The V gene's germline CDR1 is MRHNA and CDR2 SNTAGT. CDR3 coding DNA: TGTGCCAGCAGTGACTCGGCGAGTAACGCGCAGTATTTT. Encoded protein: CASSDSASNAQYF.

This clonotype was seen ten or more times. The chain couples TRBV6-6 to TRBJ2-7, with 8 bases lining up with TRBD2. Germline CDR1 MNHNY, CDR2 SVGAGI (reference sequence). V shed 2 bases and J 3 bases; nucleotides not matched to a gene: 18. CDR3 size: 19 residues. CDR3 sequence (DNA): TGTGCCAGCAGTTACGGTAGTACGTTGGTAGCGGGGATTTTCTACGAGCAGTACTTC. Translation gives CASSYGSTLVAGIFYEQYF.

This clonotype has only a few counts. V usage is TRBV12-3 or TRBV12-4 and J usage is TRBJ2-7; TRBD1 matches 11 bases. Trimming removed 0 bases from V and 3 bases from J; junction bases left unmatched: 7. This CDR3 contains 17 residues. The CDR3 region is CASSLAPPGTGGYEQYF. Written as DNA, the CDR3 is TGTGCCAGCAGTTTAGCTCCGCCCGGGACAGGGGGCTACGAGCAGTACTTC.

The chain recombines TRBV7-2 with TRBJ1-5, with D tentatively TRBD1 (6 bases). Germline CDR1 and CDR2: SGHTA and FQGNSA. This CDR3 has 13 residues. The V end lost 5 bases, the J end lost 16 bases, and 21 bases lay between the germline ends. The CDR3 coding sequence is TGTGCCAGCAGCCCAGATTATTCAGGGGCGCGCCATTTT. It translates to CASSPDYSGARHF.